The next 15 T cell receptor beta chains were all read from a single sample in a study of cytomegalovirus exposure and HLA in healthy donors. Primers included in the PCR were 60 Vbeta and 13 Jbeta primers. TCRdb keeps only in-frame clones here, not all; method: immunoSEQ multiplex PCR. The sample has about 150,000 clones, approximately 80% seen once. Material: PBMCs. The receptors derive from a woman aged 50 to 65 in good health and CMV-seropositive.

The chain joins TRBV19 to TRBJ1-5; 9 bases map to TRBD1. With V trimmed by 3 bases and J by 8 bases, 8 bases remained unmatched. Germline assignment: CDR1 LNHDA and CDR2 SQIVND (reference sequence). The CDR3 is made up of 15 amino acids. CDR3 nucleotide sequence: TGTGCCAGTAGTATCGGGACAGGGACTTTGAAGCCCCAGCATTTT. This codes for CASSIGTGTLKPQHF.

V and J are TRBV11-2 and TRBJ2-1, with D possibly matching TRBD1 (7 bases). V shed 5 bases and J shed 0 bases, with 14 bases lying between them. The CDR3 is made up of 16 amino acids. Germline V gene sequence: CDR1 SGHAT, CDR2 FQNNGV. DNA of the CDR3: TGTGCCAGCAGCCCCAGGGGGGCTAGCTCCTACAATGAGCAGTTCTTC. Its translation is CASSPRGASSYNEQFF.

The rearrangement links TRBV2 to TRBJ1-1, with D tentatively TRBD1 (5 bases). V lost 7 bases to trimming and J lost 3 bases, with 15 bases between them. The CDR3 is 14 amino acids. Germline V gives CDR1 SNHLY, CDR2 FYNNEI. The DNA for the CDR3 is TGTGCCAGCAAGCCGGGACTCCTGTACACTGAAGCTTTCTTT. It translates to CASKPGLLYTEAFF.

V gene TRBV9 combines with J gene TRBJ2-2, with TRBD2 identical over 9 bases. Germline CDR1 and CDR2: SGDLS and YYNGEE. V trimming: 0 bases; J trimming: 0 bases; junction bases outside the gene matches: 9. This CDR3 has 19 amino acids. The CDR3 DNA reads TGTGCCAGCAGCGTAGGGTCGCGGGGGGGTTTAGCGAACACCGGGGAGCTGTTTTTT. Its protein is CASSVGSRGGLANTGELFF.

The CDR3 nucleotides read TGTGCCAGCAGTGAAACAGGGGCCAGGCCCCAGCATTTT. As protein: CASSETGARPQHF. V and J are TRBV6-1 and TRBJ1-5; 7 positions agree with TRBD1. Germline V gene data show CDR1 as MNHNS and CDR2 as SASEGT. Unmatched junction bases numbered 4, after V lost 2 bases and J lost 9 bases. CDR3 size: 13 residues.

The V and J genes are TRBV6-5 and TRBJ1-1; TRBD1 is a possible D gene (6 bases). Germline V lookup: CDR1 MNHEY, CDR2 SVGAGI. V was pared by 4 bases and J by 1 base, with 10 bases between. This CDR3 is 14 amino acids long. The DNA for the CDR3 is TGTGCCAGCAGTTCGGGACACCGGAACACTGAAGCTTTCTTT. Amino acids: CASSSGHRNTEAFF.

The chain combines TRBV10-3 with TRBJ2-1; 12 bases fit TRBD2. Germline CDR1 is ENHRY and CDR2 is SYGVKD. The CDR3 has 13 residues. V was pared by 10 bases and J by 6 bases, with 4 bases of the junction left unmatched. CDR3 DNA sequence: TGTGCCACCGGACTAGCGGGGACCAATGAGCAGTTCTTC. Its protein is CATGLAGTNEQFF.

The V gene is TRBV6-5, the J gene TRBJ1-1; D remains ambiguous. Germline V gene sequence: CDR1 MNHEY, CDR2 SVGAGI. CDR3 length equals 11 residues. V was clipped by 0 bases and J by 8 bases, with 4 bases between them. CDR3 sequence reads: CASSYSSEAFF. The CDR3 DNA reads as TGTGCCAGCAGTTACTCTAGCGAAGCTTTCTTT.

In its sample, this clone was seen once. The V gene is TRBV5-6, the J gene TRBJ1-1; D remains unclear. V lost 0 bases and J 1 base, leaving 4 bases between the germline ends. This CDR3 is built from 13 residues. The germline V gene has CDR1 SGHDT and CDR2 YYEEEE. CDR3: CASSLGRNTEAFF. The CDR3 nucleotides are TGTGCCAGCAGCTTGGGGAGGAACACTGAAGCTTTCTTT. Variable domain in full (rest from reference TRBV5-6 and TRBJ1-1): DAGVTQSPTHLIKTRGQQVTLRCSPKSGHDTVSWYQQALGQGPQFIFQYYEEEERQRGNFPDRFSGHQFPNYSSELNVNALLLGDSALYLCASSLGRNTEAFFGQGTRLTVV.

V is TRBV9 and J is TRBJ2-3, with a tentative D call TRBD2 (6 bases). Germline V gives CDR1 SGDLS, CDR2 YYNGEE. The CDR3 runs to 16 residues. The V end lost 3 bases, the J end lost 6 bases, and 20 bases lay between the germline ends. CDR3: CASSGPVGLPSDTQYF. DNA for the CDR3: TGTGCCAGCAGCGGACCCGTGGGACTCCCCTCTGATACGCAGTATTTT.

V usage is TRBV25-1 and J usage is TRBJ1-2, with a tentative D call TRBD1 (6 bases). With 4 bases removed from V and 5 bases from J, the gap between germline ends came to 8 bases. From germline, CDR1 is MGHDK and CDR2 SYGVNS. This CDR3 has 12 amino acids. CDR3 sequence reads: CASSAQGYGYTF. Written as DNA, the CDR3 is TGTGCCAGCAGTGCCCAGGGGTATGGCTACACCTTC.

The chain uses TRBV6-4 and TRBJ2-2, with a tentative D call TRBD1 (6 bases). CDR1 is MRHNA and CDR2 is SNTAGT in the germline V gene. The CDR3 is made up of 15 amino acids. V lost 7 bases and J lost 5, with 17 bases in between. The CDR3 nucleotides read TGTGCCAGCAAAGTGGGACCAGGGGAAACCGGGGAGCTGTTTTTT. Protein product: CASKVGPGETGELFF.

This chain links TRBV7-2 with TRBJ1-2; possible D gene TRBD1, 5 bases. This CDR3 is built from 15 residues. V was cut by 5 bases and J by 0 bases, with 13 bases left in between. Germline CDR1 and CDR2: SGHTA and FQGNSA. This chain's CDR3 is CASSPTASSNYGYTF. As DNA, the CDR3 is TGTGCCAGCAGCCCGACAGCATCCTCTAACTATGGCTACACCTTC.

CDR3 DNA sequence: TGTGCCAGCTCGCAATCTCAGGGGGCTGGAAACACCATATATTTT. Translation gives CASSQSQGAGNTIYF. The V call is TRBV18, the J call TRBJ1-3, with 7 bases that match TRBD1. The trim removed 6 bases at V and 2 bases at J, leaving 7 bases unmatched. The germline gives CDR1 KGHSH, CDR2 LQKENI. The length of the CDR3 is 15 residues.

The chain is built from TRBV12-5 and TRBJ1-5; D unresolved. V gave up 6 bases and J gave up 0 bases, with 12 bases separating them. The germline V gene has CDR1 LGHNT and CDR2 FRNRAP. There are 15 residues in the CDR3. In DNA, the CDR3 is TGTGCTAGTGGGAGGAAAACTTATAGCAATCAGCCCCAGCATTTT. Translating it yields CASGRKTYSNQPQHF.